This T cell receptor beta chain was documented in a study of T cells in Graves' hyperthyroidism and ophthalmopathy. General study points: Stable hyperthyroidism and ophthalmopathy were separated using 13 V-J signatures. A median about 6.5 months before onset, the model predicted ophthalmopathy.

TCR beta CDR3 regions were amplified from RNA. Using the HTBI primer set, a first-round RT-PCR was run on the TCR CDR3. Each CDR3 protein is one row after TCRdb ran MiXCR on the multiplex PCR reads. This table has around 450,000 distinct CDR3 sequences, roughly an eighth appearing once. V dropped 1 base and J dropped 2; count of bases not matched to a gene: 11. Per germline, CDR1 LGHDT and CDR2 YNNKEL (reference sequence). The CDR3 spans 17 residues. This clonotype has more than one count but fewer than ten. What it recognizes is unknown. Patients showing uncontrolled infection, other autoimmune disease, pregnancy or lactation were ineligible.

This rearrangement joins TRBV3-1 to TRBJ2-7; 7 bases agree with TRBD2. The specimen sequenced was blood. This sequence was found in a woman younger than 35 with Graves' hyperthyroidism. CDR3 DNA: TGTGCCAGCAGCCAAGTCGGACCCAGGACTAGACCCTACGAGCAGTACTTC. Translating gives CASSQVGPRTRPYEQYF.